Below are 20 T cell receptor beta chains sequenced from a single sample in a study of blood T cells in healthy people across ages. Together with a sample-barcoded 5' primer, a J-beta primer mix was included in a second PCR lasting about 6 to 11 cycles. One entry per CDR3 protein results from TCRdb running MiXCR on the 5' RACE reads. The table shows some 1,800,000 distinct CDR3 sequences, with 39% occurring only once. The specimen was blood. The receptors shown here come from a human donor in good health.

In this sample, this clonotype turned up a few times. The CDR3 loop is CASSQDKGRSYEQYF. The DNA for the CDR3 is TGCGCCAGCAGCCAAGATAAGGGGAGATCATACGAGCAGTACTTC. V and J are TRBV4-3 and TRBJ2-7; the D gene could be TRBD1 or TRBD2 (5 bases each). This CDR3 is 15 amino acids long. Trimming removed 0 bases at V and 4 bases at J, with 13 bases between. Germline assignment: CDR1 LGHNA and CDR2 YSLEER.

This chain joins TRBV4-1 and TRBJ2-7; no clear D. This CDR3 contains 13 residues. The V gene's germline CDR1 is MGHRA and CDR2 YSYEKL. Trimming left V 1 base short and J 6 bases short, with 10 bases between. The CDR3 DNA is TGCGCCAGCAGCCAAGGGCCTTGGGGCGAGCAGTACTTC. This sequence encodes CASSQGPWGEQYF.

This clonotype was picked up a small number of times. The rearrangement links TRBV20-1 to TRBJ1-2, with D possibly TRBD1 on 5 matching bases. The CDR3 totals 14 residues. V shed 0 bases and J shed 8 bases, with 16 bases lying between them. CDR1 and CDR2 (germline): DFQATT, SNEGSKA (reference sequence). This CDR3 reads CSARDYRGPYGYTF. DNA of the CDR3: TGCAGTGCTAGAGATTATCGGGGACCGTACGGCTACACCTTC.

V usage is TRBV28 and J usage is TRBJ2-3, with TRBD1 matching 8 bases. The CDR3 has 15 amino acids. Germline V CDR1 and CDR2: MDHEN, SYDVKM. V shed 4 bases, J shed 4 bases, and the junction held 7 bases outside the gene matches. This chain's CDR3 is CASSSGQGPPDTQYF. CDR3 coding DNA: TGTGCCAGCAGTTCAGGACAGGGCCCCCCAGATACGCAGTATTTT.

This clonotype was recorded only once. V usage is TRBV7-8 and J usage is TRBJ2-3, with 8 bases identical to TRBD2. The germline CDR1 and CDR2 sequences are SGHVS and FQNEAQ. J was trimmed by 0 bases and V by 4 bases; bases with no gene match: 9. This CDR3 comprises 17 residues. The CDR3 sequence is CASSSGTGGVSTDTQYF. Written as DNA, the CDR3 is TGTGCCAGCAGCTCGGGGACGGGAGGGGTTAGCACAGATACGCAGTATTTT. Supplemented by reference TRBV7-8 and TRBJ2-3, the full variable domain reads GAGVSQSPRYKVAKRGQDVALRCDPISGHVSLFWYQQALGQGPEFLTYFQNEAQLDKSGLPSDRFFAERPEGSVSTLKIQRTQQEDSAVYLCASSSGTGGVSTDTQYFGPGTRLTVL.

V is TRBV6-1 and J is TRBJ1-2; the D gene is possibly TRBD1 (6 bases). Looked up from germline, CDR1 is MNHNS and CDR2 is SASEGT. With 5 bases removed from V and 8 bases from J, the gap between germline ends came to 12 bases. CDR3 length: 12 residues. For the CDR3, the DNA is TGTGCCAGCAGTATGCAGGGGCACGGCTACACCTTC. This encodes CASSMQGHGYTF.

The V gene is TRBV7-2, the J gene TRBJ2-6, with D perhaps matching TRBD1 (6 bases). The CDR3 sequence is 18 residues long. V lost 5 bases and J 4 bases, leaving 21 bases between the germline ends. Germline CDR1 is SGHTA and CDR2 is FQGNSA. The CDR3 reads CASSLPDRASRGANVLTF. In DNA form, the CDR3 reads TGTGCCAGCAGCCTGCCGGACAGAGCATCAAGAGGGGCCAACGTCCTGACTTTC.

This clonotype was counted a few times. J is TRBJ2-1 and V is TRBV28; D might be TRBD2 (7 bases). V dropped 5 bases and J dropped 6 bases, with 17 bases sitting between them. From germline, CDR1 is MDHEN and CDR2 SYDVKM. This CDR3 has 15 residues. The CDR3 protein is CASSGGAIKSNEQFF. The CDR3 nucleotides read TGTGCCAGCAGTGGGGGGGCGATAAAAAGCAATGAGCAGTTCTTC.

To note about this clonotype: The germline gene is not matched at one end of the junction; a read error may be the cause. The J gene is TRBJ2-7, the V gene TRBV9; TRBD2 might be the D (5 bases). From germline, CDR1 is SGDLS and CDR2 YYNGEE. This CDR3 is built from 11 residues. This CDR3 reads CAGSAGYEQYF. The DNA of the CDR3 is TGTGCCGGCAGCGCGGGTTACGAGCAGTACTTC.

This chain connects TRBV30 to TRBJ1-2; D not certain. V was clipped by 5 bases and J by 8 bases, with 27 bases between them. This CDR3 has 16 amino acids. Per the germline V gene, CDR1 is GTSNPN and CDR2 is SVGIG (reference sequence). CDR3 DNA: TGTGCCTGGGTCTGTCTGGCAGCCACACACGGGAGCGGCTACACCTTC. Residues: CAWVCLAATHGSGYTF.

This clonotype was seen only a few times. The chain combines TRBV20-1 with TRBJ2-5; possible D gene TRBD2, 6 bases. The CDR3 consists of 15 residues. The V and J ends lost 4 bases and 5 bases respectively, with 20 bases between them. Germline CDR1 reads DFQATT; CDR2 reads SNEGSKA (reference sequence). CDR3 coding DNA: TGCAGTGCTAAGCCCTTCGGGGAGGTCCCGGAGACCCAGTACTTC. Translation: CSAKPFGEVPETQYF.

V gene TRBV27 combines with J gene TRBJ2-5; D not resolved. The DNA end is a closer match to TRBJ2-7, so the J assignment may be wrong. This CDR3 has 14 amino acids. Germline values: CDR1 MNHEY, CDR2 SMNVEV (reference sequence). CDR3 sequence: CASSLSILGYEQYF. DNA of the CDR3: TGTGCCAGCAGTTTATCGATCCTCGGCTACGAGCAGTACTTC.

This clonotype was detected a few times. CDR3 in DNA: TGTGCCACCAGCAGAGGATCAAGGGGGGGGCAAGAGACCCAGTACTTC. Translation: CATSRGSRGGQETQYF. The V and J genes are TRBV15 and TRBJ2-5, with D possibly TRBD2 on 7 matching bases. The CDR3 has 16 amino acids. Germline V gene data show CDR1 as LNHNV and CDR2 as YYDKDF (reference sequence). Trimming shortened V by 1 base and J by 2 bases, and 14 bases separated the two germline ends.

The chain uses TRBV11-1 and TRBJ1-3; D gene unclear. Trimming stripped 5 bases from V and 0 bases from J, with 11 bases between. This CDR3 has 15 amino acids. Germline V gene sequence: CDR1 SGHAT, CDR2 FQDESV (reference sequence). The CDR3 sequence is CASSTTDNSGNTIYF. As DNA, the CDR3 is TGTGCCAGCAGCACGACGGATAACTCTGGAAACACCATATATTTT.

The CDR3 nucleotides read TGCAGTGCTGCCCACGGGGGGCCTAGGACAGATACGCAGTATTTT. It specifies CSAAHGGPRTDTQYF. The chain recombines TRBV20-1 with TRBJ2-3; a possible D gene is TRBD2 (7 bases). The CDR3 has 15 residues. Germline CDR1 and CDR2: DFQATT and SNEGSKA (reference sequence). Trimming stripped 5 bases from V and 3 bases from J, with 18 bases between.

The CDR3 DNA is TGTGCCATCAGTGAGTCGAAGGACAGCTTCGCAACTAATGAAAAACTGTTTTTT. Translating it yields CAISESKDSFATNEKLFF. J is TRBJ1-4 and V is TRBV10-3; D perhaps matches TRBD1 (6 bases). Germline-derived CDR1 and CDR2 are ENHRY and SYGVKD. The CDR3 loop spans 18 amino acids. Trimming removed 0 bases from V and 0 bases from J, with 14 bases in between.

This clonotype was detected only once. A much more abundant neighbour one base away suggests this may be a read error. This chain uses TRBV15 with TRBJ2-7, with TRBD2 as a possible D gene (6 bases). The V gene's germline CDR1 is LNHNV and CDR2 YYDKDF (reference sequence). This CDR3 spans 15 amino acids. Here the CDR3 reads CATCREAGSSYEQYF. The DNA for the CDR3 is TGTGCCACCTGCAGAGAGGCGGGGAGCTCCTACGAGCAGTACTTC.

This chain uses TRBV6-2 or TRBV6-3 with TRBJ1-5; D is uncertain. CDR1 and CDR2 from the germline V gene are MNHEY and SVGEGT. The CDR3 sequence is 13 residues long. Trimming removed 6 bases from V and 5 bases from J, with 11 bases in between. The chain's CDR3 is CASRGYTDQPQHF. In DNA form, the CDR3 reads TGTGCCAGCAGGGGGTATACGGATCAGCCCCAGCATTTT.

The J gene is TRBJ2-1, the V gene TRBV5-1; 10 nucleotides line up with TRBD2. Per germline, CDR1 SGHRS and CDR2 YFSETQ. The length of the CDR3 is 15 residues. Unmatched junction bases numbered 5, after V lost 0 bases and J lost 8 bases. The CDR3 region is CASSLGLAGEDEQFF. For the CDR3, the DNA is TGCGCCAGCAGCTTGGGACTAGCGGGTGAGGATGAGCAGTTCTTC.

The chain uses TRBV12-3 or TRBV12-4 and TRBJ1-1; 9 positions agree with TRBD1. The V segment lost 6 bases and the J segment 1 base; nucleotides outside the gene matches: 9. The CDR3 is 16 residues long. The DNA of the CDR3 is TGTGCCAGCAGCCCTGGGACAGGGAAGGGGAACACTGAAGCTTTCTTT. Its translation is CASSPGTGKGNTEAFF.